This TCR beta chain was identified during a study of identifying expanded T cells in peripheral blood. Study results and limitations: Variance in clone template counts between approximately 2-week samples significantly increased with total template count across all healthy donors.

Generated by immunoSEQ multiplex PCR, the TCRdb table keeps only in-frame clones and is missing some. The sample has about 100,000 clones, approximately 88% seen once. CDR1 is MNHGY and CDR2 is SVAAGI in the germline V gene. This CDR3 spans 15 amino acids. V dropped 2 bases and J dropped 1; count of bases not matched to a gene: 3. During the collection period, no donor immune events like infections were recorded. Notes on this clone: As yet, its antigen is unknown.

The source of this sequence is a person between 18 and 75 years old in good health. J is TRBJ1-1 and V is TRBV6-9; 8 nucleotides agree with TRBD1. The sequencing input was blood. The CDR3 DNA reads TGTGCCAGCAGTTATCCACAGGGGGGGAACACTGAAGCTTTCTTT. As protein: CASSYPQGGNTEAFF.